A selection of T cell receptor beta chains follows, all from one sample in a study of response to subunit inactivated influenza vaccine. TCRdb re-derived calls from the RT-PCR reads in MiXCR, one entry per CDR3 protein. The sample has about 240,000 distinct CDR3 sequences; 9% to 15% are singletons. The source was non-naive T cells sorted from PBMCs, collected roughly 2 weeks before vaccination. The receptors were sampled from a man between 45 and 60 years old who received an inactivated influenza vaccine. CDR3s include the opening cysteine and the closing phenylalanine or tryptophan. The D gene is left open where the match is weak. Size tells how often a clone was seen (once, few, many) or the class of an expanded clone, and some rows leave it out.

CDR3aa: CASTIAGVSGTQYF; CDR3nt: TGTGCCAGCACCATAGCCGGGGTTAGCGGGACCCAGTACTTC; v_gene: TRBV7-2; abundance: NA; j_gene: TRBJ2-5; d_gene: NA
CDR3aa: CASSSRDRGDEQFF; CDR3nt: TGTGCCAGCAGCTCCCGGGACAGGGGTGATGAGCAGTTCTTC; v_gene: TRBV7-6; abundance: NA; j_gene: TRBJ2-1; d_gene: TRBD1
CDR3aa: CSASTDQETQYF; CDR3nt: TGCAGTGCTAGCACGGACCAAGAGACCCAGTACTTC; v_gene: TRBV20-1; abundance: few; j_gene: TRBJ2-5; d_gene: NA
CDR3aa: CASSLKVRVASYTF; CDR3nt: TGTGCCAGCAGTTTGAAGGTGAGGGTGGCTAGCTACACCTTC; v_gene: TRBV12-3/TRBV12-4; abundance: NA; j_gene: TRBJ1-2; d_gene: NA
CDR3aa: CASSLGFRQETQYF; CDR3nt: TGTGCCAGCAGCTTAGGATTCCGGCAAGAGACCCAGTACTTC; v_gene: TRBV11-2; abundance: NA; j_gene: TRBJ2-5; d_gene: NA
CDR3aa: CASSFLYETQYF; CDR3nt: TGTGCCAGCAGCTTCTTGTATGAGACCCAGTACTTC; v_gene: TRBV7-6; abundance: NA; j_gene: TRBJ2-5; d_gene: NA
CDR3aa: CSATLPQRGGLNEQFF; CDR3nt: TGCAGTGCCACCCTGCCCCAGCGGGGGGGCTTAAATGAGCAGTTCTTC; v_gene: TRBV20-1; abundance: NA; j_gene: TRBJ2-1; d_gene: TRBD2
CDR3aa: CASSPGTGDPQPQHF; CDR3nt: TGTGCCAGCAGTCCCGGGACAGGGGACCCTCAGCCCCAGCATTTT; v_gene: TRBV2; abundance: NA; j_gene: TRBJ1-5; d_gene: TRBD1
CDR3aa: CASSVVETGELFF; CDR3nt: TGTGCCAGCAGCGTAGTAGAGACCGGGGAGCTGTTTTTT; v_gene: TRBV9; abundance: many; j_gene: TRBJ2-2; d_gene: NA
CDR3aa: CASSLGYRDSNTGELFF; CDR3nt: TGTGCCAGCAGCCTAGGCTACCGGGACAGCAACACCGGGGAGCTGTTTTTT; v_gene: TRBV5-6; abundance: many; j_gene: TRBJ2-2; d_gene: TRBD1
CDR3aa: CASSLRDSNQPQHF; CDR3nt: TGTGCCAGCAGCCTCAGGGATAGCAATCAGCCCCAGCATTTT; v_gene: TRBV3-1; abundance: many; j_gene: TRBJ1-5; d_gene: NA
CDR3aa: CSAARGRTDTQYF; CDR3nt: TGCAGCGCCGCTCGGGGGCGCACAGATACGCAGTATTTT; v_gene: TRBV29-1; abundance: NA; j_gene: TRBJ2-3; d_gene: NA
CDR3aa: CASSLAEGSTEAFF; CDR3nt: TGTGCCAGCAGCTTAGCGGAAGGAAGCACTGAAGCTTTCTTT; v_gene: TRBV11-1; abundance: once; j_gene: TRBJ1-1; d_gene: NA
CDR3aa: CSAPERGQGKLFF; CDR3nt: TGCAGTGCTCCAGAAAGGGGACAGGGTAAACTGTTTTTT; v_gene: TRBV20-1; abundance: NA; j_gene: TRBJ1-4; d_gene: TRBD1
CDR3aa: CASSPSGTGWQETQYF; CDR3nt: TGTGCCAGCAGCCCCTCCGGGACAGGGTGGCAAGAGACCCAGTACTTC; v_gene: TRBV7-9; abundance: few; j_gene: TRBJ2-5; d_gene: TRBD1